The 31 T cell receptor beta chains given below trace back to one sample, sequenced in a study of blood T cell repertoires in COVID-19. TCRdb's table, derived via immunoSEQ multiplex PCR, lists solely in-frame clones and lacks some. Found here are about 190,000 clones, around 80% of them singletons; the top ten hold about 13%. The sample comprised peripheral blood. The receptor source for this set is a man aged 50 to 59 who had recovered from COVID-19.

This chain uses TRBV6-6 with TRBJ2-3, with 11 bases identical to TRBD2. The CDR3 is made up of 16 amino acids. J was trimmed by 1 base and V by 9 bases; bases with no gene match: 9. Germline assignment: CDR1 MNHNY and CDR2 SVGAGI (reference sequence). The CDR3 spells CASLFSGRARTDTQYF. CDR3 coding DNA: TGTGCCAGTCTATTTAGCGGGAGGGCCCGCACAGATACGCAGTATTTT.

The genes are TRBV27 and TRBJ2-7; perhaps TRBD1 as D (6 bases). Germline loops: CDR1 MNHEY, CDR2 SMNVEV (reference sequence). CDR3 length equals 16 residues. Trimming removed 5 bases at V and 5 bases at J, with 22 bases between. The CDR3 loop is CASSHSVVQGVDEQYF. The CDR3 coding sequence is TGTGCCAGCAGTCACTCCGTGGTACAGGGTGTCGACGAGCAGTACTTC.

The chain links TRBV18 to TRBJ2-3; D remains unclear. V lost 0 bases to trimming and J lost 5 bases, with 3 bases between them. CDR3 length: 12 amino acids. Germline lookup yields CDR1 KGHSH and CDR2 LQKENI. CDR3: CASSPPQDTQYF. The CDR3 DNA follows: TGTGCCAGCTCACCACCCCAAGATACGCAGTATTTT.

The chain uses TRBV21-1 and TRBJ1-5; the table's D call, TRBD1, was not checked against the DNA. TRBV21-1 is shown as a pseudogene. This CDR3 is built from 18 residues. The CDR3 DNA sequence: TGTGCCAGCAGCAGAGGACAGCCTTTTGGAAATAGCAATCAGCCCCAGCATTTT. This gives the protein CASSRGQPFGNSNQPQHF.

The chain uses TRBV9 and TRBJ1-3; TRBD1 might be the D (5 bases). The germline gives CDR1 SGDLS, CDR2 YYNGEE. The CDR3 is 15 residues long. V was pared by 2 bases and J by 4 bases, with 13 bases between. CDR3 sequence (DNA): TGTGCCAGCAGCGTCGGACCAGGGCAAGGAAACACCATATATTTT. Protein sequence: CASSVGPGQGNTIYF. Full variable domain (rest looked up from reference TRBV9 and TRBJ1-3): DSGVTQTPKHLITATGQRVTLRCSPRSGDLSVYWYQQSLDQGLQFLIQYYNGEERAKGNILERFSAQQFPDLHSELNLSSLELGDSALYFCASSVGPGQGNTIYFGEGSWLTVV.

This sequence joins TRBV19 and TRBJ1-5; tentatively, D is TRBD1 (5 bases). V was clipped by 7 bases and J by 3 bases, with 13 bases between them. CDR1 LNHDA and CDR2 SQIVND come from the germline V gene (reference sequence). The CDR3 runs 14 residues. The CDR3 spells CASTPGWDNQPQHF. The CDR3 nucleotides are TGTGCCAGTACCCCAGGGTGGGACAATCAGCCCCAGCATTTT.

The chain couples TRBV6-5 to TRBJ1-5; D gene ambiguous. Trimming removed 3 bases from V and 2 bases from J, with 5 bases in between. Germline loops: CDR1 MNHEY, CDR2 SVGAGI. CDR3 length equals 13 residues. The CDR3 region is CASSYQGNQPQHF. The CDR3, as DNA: TGTGCCAGCAGTTATCAGGGCAATCAGCCCCAGCATTTT.

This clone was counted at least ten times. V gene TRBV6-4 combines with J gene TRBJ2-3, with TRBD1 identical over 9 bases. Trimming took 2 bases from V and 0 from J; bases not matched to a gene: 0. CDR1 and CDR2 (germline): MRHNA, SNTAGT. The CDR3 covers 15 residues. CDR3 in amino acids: CASSDGTGSTDTQYF. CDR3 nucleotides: TGTGCCAGCAGTGACGGGACAGGGAGCACAGATACGCAGTATTTT.

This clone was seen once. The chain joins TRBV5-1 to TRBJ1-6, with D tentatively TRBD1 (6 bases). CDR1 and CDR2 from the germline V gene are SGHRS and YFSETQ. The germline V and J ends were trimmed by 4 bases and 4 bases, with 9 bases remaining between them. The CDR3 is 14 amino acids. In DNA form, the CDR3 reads TGCGCCAGCAGCCCGGACAGTTATAATTCACCCCTCCACTTT. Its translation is CASSPDSYNSPLHF.

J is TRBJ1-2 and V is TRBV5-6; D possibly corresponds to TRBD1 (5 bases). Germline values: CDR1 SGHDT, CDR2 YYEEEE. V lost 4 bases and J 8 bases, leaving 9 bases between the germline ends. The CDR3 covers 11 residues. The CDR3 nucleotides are TGTGCCAGCAGCCGGGGGGAGGGCTACACCTTC. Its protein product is CASSRGEGYTF. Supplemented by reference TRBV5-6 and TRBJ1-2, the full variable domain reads DAGVTQSPTHLIKTRGQQVTLRCSPKSGHDTVSWYQQALGQGPQFIFQYYEEEERQRGNFPDRFSGHQFPNYSSELNVNALLLGDSALYLCASSRGEGYTFGSGTRLTVV.

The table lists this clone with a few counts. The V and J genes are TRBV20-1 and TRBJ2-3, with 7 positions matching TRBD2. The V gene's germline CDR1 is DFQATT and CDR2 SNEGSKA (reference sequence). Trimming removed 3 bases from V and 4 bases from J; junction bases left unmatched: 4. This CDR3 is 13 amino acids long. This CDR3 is CSASLADPDTQYF. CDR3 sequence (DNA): TGCAGTGCTAGTCTAGCGGACCCAGATACGCAGTATTTT.

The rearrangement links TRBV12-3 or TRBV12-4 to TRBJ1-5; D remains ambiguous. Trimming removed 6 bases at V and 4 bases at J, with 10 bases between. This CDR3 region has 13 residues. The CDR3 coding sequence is TGTGCCAGCAGGCCACAGTGGAATCAGCCCCAGCATTTT. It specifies CASRPQWNQPQHF.

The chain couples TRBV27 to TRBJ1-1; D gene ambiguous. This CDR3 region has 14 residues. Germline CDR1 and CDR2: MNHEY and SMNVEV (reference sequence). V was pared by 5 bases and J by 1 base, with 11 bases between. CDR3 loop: CASSGRRGNTEAFF. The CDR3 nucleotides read TGTGCCAGCAGTGGCCGCCGGGGGAACACTGAAGCTTTCTTT.

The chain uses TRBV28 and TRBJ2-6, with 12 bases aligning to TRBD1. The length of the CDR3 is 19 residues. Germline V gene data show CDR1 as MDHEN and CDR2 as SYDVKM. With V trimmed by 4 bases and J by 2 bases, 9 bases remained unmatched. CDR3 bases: TGTGCCAGCAGTTCCCCCTCCGGGACAGGGGGCCCTGGGGCCAACGTCCTGACTTTC. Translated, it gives CASSSPSGTGGPGANVLTF.

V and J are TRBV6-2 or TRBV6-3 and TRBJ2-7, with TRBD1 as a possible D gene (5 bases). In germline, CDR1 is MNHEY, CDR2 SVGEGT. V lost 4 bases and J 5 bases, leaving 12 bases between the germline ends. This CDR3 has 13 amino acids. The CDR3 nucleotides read TGTGCCAGCAGTTTCGCCCAGGGCCACGAGCAGTACTTC. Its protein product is CASSFAQGHEQYF.

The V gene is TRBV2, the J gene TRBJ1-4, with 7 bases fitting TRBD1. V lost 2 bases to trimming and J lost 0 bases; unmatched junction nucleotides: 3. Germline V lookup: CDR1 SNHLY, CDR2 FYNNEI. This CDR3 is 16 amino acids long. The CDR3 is CASSEYGTATNEKLFF. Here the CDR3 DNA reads TGTGCCAGCAGTGAATATGGGACAGCAACTAATGAAAAACTGTTTTTT.

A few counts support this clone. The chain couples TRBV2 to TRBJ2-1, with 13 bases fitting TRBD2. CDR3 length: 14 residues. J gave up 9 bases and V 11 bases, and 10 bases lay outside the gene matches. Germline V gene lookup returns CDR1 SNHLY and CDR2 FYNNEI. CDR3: CALLGLAGMGEQFF. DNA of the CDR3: TGTGCCTTACTGGGACTAGCGGGAATGGGTGAGCAGTTCTTC.

The CDR3 bases are TGTGCCAGCAGTCGACAGGGTACAGATACGCAGTATTTT. Its translation is CASSRQGTDTQYF. The chain couples TRBV6-5 to TRBJ2-3; 7 bases agree with TRBD1. The CDR3 contains 13 residues. Trimming removed 5 bases from V and 3 bases from J; junction bases left unmatched: 2. The germline V gene encodes CDR1 MNHEY and CDR2 SVGAGI.

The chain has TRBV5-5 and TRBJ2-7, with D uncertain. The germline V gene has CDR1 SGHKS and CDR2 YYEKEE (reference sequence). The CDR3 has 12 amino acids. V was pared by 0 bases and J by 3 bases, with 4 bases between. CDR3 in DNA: TGTGCCAGCAGCTTGGACTACTACGAGCAGTACTTC. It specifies CASSLDYYEQYF.

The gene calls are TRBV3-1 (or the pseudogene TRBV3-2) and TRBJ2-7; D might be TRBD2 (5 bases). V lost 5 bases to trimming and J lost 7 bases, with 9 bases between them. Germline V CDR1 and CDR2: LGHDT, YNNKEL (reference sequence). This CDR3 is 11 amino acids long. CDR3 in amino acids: CASSSLVEQYF. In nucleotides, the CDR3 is TGTGCCAGCAGCTCACTAGTAGAGCAGTACTTC.

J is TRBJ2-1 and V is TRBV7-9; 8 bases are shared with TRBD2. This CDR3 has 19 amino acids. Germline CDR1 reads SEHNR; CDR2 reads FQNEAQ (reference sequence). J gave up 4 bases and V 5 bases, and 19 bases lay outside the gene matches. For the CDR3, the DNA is TGTGCCAGCAGCACCGAAGGGGGTGCAGCGGGAGTGTTATACAATGAGCAGTTCTTC. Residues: CASSTEGGAAGVLYNEQFF. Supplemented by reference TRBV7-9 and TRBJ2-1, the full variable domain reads DTGVSQNPRHKITKRGQNVTFRCDPISEHNRLYWYRQTLGQGPEFLTYFQNEAQLEKSRLLSDRFSAERPKGSFSTLEIQRTEQGDSAMYLCASSTEGGAAGVLYNEQFFGPGTRLTVL.

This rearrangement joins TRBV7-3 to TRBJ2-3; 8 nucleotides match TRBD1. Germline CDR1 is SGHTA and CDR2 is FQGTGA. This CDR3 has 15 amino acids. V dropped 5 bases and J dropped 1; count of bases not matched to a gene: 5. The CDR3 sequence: CASSLPTGGTDTQYF. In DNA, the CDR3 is TGTGCCAGCAGCCTTCCGACAGGGGGCACAGATACGCAGTATTTT.

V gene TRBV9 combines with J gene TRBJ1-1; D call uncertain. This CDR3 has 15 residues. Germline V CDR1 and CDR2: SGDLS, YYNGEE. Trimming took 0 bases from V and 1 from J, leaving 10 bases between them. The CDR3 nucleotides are TGTGCCAGCAGCGTAGTTGTGGGAGAGAACACTGAAGCTTTCTTT. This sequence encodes CASSVVVGENTEAFF. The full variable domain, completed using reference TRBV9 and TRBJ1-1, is DSGVTQTPKHLITATGQRVTLRCSPRSGDLSVYWYQQSLDQGLQFLIQYYNGEERAKGNILERFSAQQFPDLHSELNLSSLELGDSALYFCASSVVVGENTEAFFGQGTRLTVV.

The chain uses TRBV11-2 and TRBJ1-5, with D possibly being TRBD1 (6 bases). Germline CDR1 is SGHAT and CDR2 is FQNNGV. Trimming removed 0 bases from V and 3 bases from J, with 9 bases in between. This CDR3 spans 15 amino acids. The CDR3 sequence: CASSLDGQFNQPQHF. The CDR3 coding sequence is TGTGCCAGCAGCTTAGATGGACAGTTCAATCAGCCCCAGCATTTT.

The CDR3: CASSPGQNSNQPQHF. DNA for the CDR3: TGTGCCAGCTCACCTGGACAGAATAGTAATCAGCCCCAGCATTTT. The chain carries TRBV18 and TRBJ1-5, with D possibly TRBD1 on 6 matching bases. The CDR3 runs to 15 residues. V lost 3 bases to trimming and J lost 4 bases, with 13 bases between them. Germline V gene lookup returns CDR1 KGHSH and CDR2 LQKENI.

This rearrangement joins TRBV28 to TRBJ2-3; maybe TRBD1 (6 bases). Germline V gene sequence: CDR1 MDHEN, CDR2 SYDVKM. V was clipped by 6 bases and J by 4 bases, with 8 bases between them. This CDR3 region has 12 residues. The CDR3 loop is CASRNRADTQYF. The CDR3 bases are TGTGCCAGCAGAAACAGGGCAGATACGCAGTATTTT.

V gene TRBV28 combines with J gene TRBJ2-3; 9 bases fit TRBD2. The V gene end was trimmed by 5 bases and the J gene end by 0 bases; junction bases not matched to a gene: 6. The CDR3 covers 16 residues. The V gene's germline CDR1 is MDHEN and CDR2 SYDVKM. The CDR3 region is CASSLSGRLSTDTQYF. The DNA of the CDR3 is TGTGCCAGCAGTCTAAGCGGGAGGTTAAGCACAGATACGCAGTATTTT.

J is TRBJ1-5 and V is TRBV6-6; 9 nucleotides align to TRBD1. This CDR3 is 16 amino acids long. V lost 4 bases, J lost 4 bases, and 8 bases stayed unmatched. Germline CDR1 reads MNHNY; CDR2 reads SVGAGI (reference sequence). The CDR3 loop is CASSSPGQGSNQPQHF. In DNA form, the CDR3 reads TGTGCCAGCAGTTCCCCGGGACAGGGATCGAATCAGCCCCAGCATTTT.

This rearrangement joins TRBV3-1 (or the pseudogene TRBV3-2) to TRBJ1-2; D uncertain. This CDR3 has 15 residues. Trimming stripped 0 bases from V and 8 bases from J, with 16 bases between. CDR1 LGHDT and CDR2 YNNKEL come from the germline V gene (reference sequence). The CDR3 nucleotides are TGTGCCAGCAGCCAAGACGTGGGCAAGGTCGGCGGCTACACCTTC. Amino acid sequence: CASSQDVGKVGGYTF.

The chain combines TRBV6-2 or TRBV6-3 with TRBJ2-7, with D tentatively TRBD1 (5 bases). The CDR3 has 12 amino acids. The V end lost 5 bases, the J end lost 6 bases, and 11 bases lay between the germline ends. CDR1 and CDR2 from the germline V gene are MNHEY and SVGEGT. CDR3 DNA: TGTGCCAGCAGTCACCAGGGTGGCGAGCAGTACTTC. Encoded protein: CASSHQGGEQYF.

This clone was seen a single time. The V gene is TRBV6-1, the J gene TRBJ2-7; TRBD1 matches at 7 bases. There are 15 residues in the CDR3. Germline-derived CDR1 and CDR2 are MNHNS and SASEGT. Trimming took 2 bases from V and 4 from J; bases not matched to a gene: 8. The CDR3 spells CASSERAGGYYEQYF. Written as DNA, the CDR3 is TGTGCCAGCAGTGAAAGGGCAGGGGGTTATTACGAGCAGTACTTC.